This T cell receptor (beta chain) was retrieved from a study of T cells expressing NK-cell markers. Concerning this clonotype itself: Its matching antigen is unknown.

Whole-study results and caveats: As a fraction of CD8+ T cells, dominant NKG2C+ clonotypes reached roughly 1.0-7.5% in six or seven donors.

For TCR beta, cDNA was produced by 5'RACE template switching with UMIs. TCRdb re-called the 5' RACE reads, yielding one record per CDR3 amino acid sequence without DNA. This sample contains approximately 550,000 distinct CDR3 sequences. Sequencing was done on a sample of blood T cells: a sorted CD56 or NKG2C T cell subset, CD4+ or CD8+ T cells, or bulk PBMC T cells (not recorded which). This TCR derives from a man aged 18 to 29 in good health.

This chain's CDR3 is CASSQDRTSGGDTQYF. The J gene is TRBJ2-3, the V gene TRBV3-1; TCRdb gives TRBD2 as the D gene, but with no DNA this cannot be confirmed. This CDR3 has 16 amino acids. CDR1 LGHDT and CDR2 YNNKEL come from the germline V gene (reference sequence).